This T cell receptor (beta chain) was sequenced for a study of T cells in localized non-small cell lung cancer. The CDR3 is 13 residues long. The germline V and J ends were trimmed by 4 bases and 6 bases, with 13 bases remaining between them. Germline CDR1 is SGHDT and CDR2 is YYEEEE. The protocol was immunoSEQ multiplex PCR, while the TCRdb copy is restricted to in-frame clones and leaves out a portion. The profile shows around 96,000 clones, around 90% of them singletons. This sequence originates from a woman aged 40-75 years with stage II squamous cell lung carcinoma. The sample here was PBMCs, taken before any cancer treatment. The chain has TRBV5-6 and TRBJ1-2; a weak D match, TRBD1 (6 bases). The CDR3, as DNA: TGTGCCAGCAGCCAAGTTACAGGGAATGGCTACACCTTC. Translated: CASSQVTGNGYTF. Based on the CDR3 plus reference TRBV5-6 and TRBJ1-2, the full variable domain is DAGVTQSPTHLIKTRGQQVTLRCSPKSGHDTVSWYQQALGQGPQFIFQYYEEEERQRGNFPDRFSGHQFPNYSSELNVNALLLGDSALYLCASSQVTGNGYTFGSGTRLTVV.